The source of this T cell receptor (beta chain) is a study of OX40 agonist ivuxolimab in advanced cancers. Study overall: Anti-PD-1, anti-PD-L1 or anti-CTLA-4 therapy given earlier was allowed, and roughly 40% had some. Study-wide results and caveats: Expanded clones were, on average, more numerous in CD8+ T cells than in CD4+.

Points on this clone: Its target is not known.

Produced via immunoSEQ multiplex PCR; TCRdb's table is partial and in-frame only. Of tens of thousands of clones in the sample, about four fifths were seen once. This specimen consisted of CD4+ or CD8+ T cells sorted from blood, obtained in a trial of the OX40 agonist ivuxolimab. The source of this sequence is an adult with an advanced solid tumor such as melanoma, head and neck, liver or kidney cancer.

CDR3 region: CAWSLGGVSGNTIYF. CDR3 sequence (DNA): TGTGCCTGGAGTTTGGGGGGAGTCTCTGGAAACACCATATATTTT. This chain connects TRBV30 to TRBJ1-3, with TRBD1 as a possible D gene (5 bases). Trimming took off 2 bases at V and 0 bases at J, with 11 bases between the two ends. CDR3 length: 15 residues. Germline V gene sequence: CDR1 GTSNPN, CDR2 SVGIG (reference sequence). The whole variable domain, filled in from reference TRBV30 and TRBJ1-3, reads SQTIHQWPATLVQPVGSPLSLECTVEGTSNPNLYWYRQAAGRGLQLLFYSVGIGQISSEVPQNLSASRPQDRQFILSSKKLLLSDSGFYLCAWSLGGVSGNTIYFGEGSWLTVV.